These 17 T cell receptor beta chains originate from one sample sequenced in a study of T-cell memory formation after mild COVID-19. TCRdb itself ran the 5' RACE reads through MiXCR, one entry per CDR3 protein. The repertoire includes a few hundred thousand distinct CDR3 sequences, over 13% of them detected once, and 22% sits in the top ten. The sample taken for sequencing was PBMCs or a T cell subset sorted from them (not recorded which). The receptors come from a man between 18 and 35 years old who had mild COVID-19 (a few samples of this study predate the infection). Cell type and time point are not known.

This clonotype occurred many times. The rearrangement joins TRBV7-2 to TRBJ1-2; the D is unclear. The CDR3 contains 12 residues. The ends were cut back, 8 bases at V and 2 bases at J, with 9 bases in the middle. Germline CDR1 is SGHTA and CDR2 is FQGNSA. The CDR3 here is CASARANYGYTF. The CDR3 nucleotides read TGTGCCAGCGCAAGGGCCAACTATGGCTACACCTTC.

Ten or more counts support this clonotype. The rearrangement joins TRBV7-2 to TRBJ2-7; tentatively, D is TRBD1 (6 bases). V lost 4 bases and J 2 bases, leaving 9 bases between the germline ends. The length of the CDR3 is 13 residues. CDR1 and CDR2 from the germline V gene are SGHTA and FQGNSA. The CDR3: CASSYRVTYEQYF. As DNA, the CDR3 is TGTGCCAGCAGCTACAGGGTTACCTACGAGCAGTACTTC.

This clonotype has only a few counts. This chain joins TRBV18 and TRBJ1-1, with D tentatively TRBD1 (6 bases). Germline lookup yields CDR1 KGHSH and CDR2 LQKENI. This CDR3 has 13 residues. V was shortened by 6 bases and J by 11 bases, with 19 bases between the two germline ends. The CDR3 region is CASSTAGGAYAFF. CDR3 sequence (DNA): TGTGCCAGCTCCACCGCCGGGGGGGCTTACGCTTTCTTT.

This rearrangement joins TRBV12-3 or TRBV12-4 to TRBJ2-3, with unresolved D. CDR3 length equals 14 residues. Trimming pared 6 bases from V and 2 bases from J, leaving 12 bases between. The CDR3 protein is CASSHQDATDTQYF. In DNA, the CDR3 is TGTGCCAGCAGCCATCAGGACGCCACAGATACGCAGTATTTT.

This clonotype was observed a handful of times. The chain is built from TRBV15 and TRBJ1-1; the D is unclear. Germline loops: CDR1 LNHNV, CDR2 YYDKDF (reference sequence). This CDR3 has 10 residues. V was pared by 1 base and J by 10 bases, with 4 bases between. The CDR3 spells CATSRARAFF. In nucleotides, the CDR3 is TGTGCCACCAGCAGAGCCCGAGCTTTCTTT.

CDR3 DNA: TGTGCCAGCAGCCGTACATACAACGAGCAGTACGTC. Translated, it gives CASSRTYNEQYV. The chain combines TRBV28 with TRBJ2-7, with D unresolved. The CDR3 is made up of 12 amino acids. Trimming cost V 6 bases and J 5 bases, with 11 bases left between them. The germline V gene has CDR1 MDHEN and CDR2 SYDVKM.

The J gene is TRBJ2-7, the V gene TRBV15, with 7 nucleotides matching TRBD1. Per germline, CDR1 LNHNV and CDR2 YYDKDF (reference sequence). The CDR3 spans 14 residues. Unmatched junction bases numbered 9, after V lost 3 bases and J lost 7 bases. CDR3 sequence: CATSRRDSDEEQYV. The CDR3, as DNA: TGTGCCACCAGCAGGAGGGACAGCGATGAAGAGCAGTACGTC.

This clonotype was detected ten times or more. V and J are TRBV7-2 and TRBJ2-3; D possibly corresponds to TRBD2 (5 bases). CDR1 is SGHTA, CDR2 FQGNSA, per germline. The CDR3 is 13 residues long. The V end was cut by 7 bases, the J end by 3 bases, with 11 bases between. CDR3 sequence reads: CASTRPGTDTQYF. CDR3 nucleotides: TGTGCCAGCACCCGCCCGGGGACAGATACGCAGTATTTT. Complete variable domain (other parts from reference TRBV7-2 and TRBJ2-3): GAGVSQSPSNKVTEKGKDVELRCDPISGHTALYWYRQSLGQGLEFLIYFQGNSAPDKSGLPSDRFSAERTGGSVSTLTIQRTQQEDSAVYLCASTRPGTDTQYFGPGTRLTVL.

This clonotype showed up many times. The chain combines TRBV7-2 with TRBJ2-7, with D tentatively TRBD2 (5 bases). V lost 5 bases and J 3 bases, leaving 14 bases between the germline ends. CDR1 is SGHTA, CDR2 FQGNSA, per germline. This CDR3 is 14 amino acids long. The DNA for the CDR3 is TGTGCCAGCAGCACTCCGGGGAAAAGCTACGAGCAGTACTTC. Protein: CASSTPGKSYEQYF. Using reference TRBV7-2 and TRBJ2-7 for the parts outside the CDR3, the full variable domain is GAGVSQSPSNKVTEKGKDVELRCDPISGHTALYWYRQSLGQGLEFLIYFQGNSAPDKSGLPSDRFSAERTGGSVSTLTIQRTQQEDSAVYLCASSTPGKSYEQYFGPGTRLTVT.

This clonotype has only a few counts. In nucleotides, the CDR3 is TGTGCCAGCAGCTTATTCAGGGGTGCTGAAGCTTTCTTT. Protein sequence: CASSLFRGAEAFF. This chain links TRBV7-6 with TRBJ1-1; maybe TRBD1 (6 bases). The germline CDR1 and CDR2 sequences are SGHVS and FNYEAQ. Trimming shortened V by 2 bases and J by 6 bases, and 10 bases separated the two germline ends. This CDR3 spans 13 amino acids.

The chain joins TRBV20-1 to TRBJ2-2, with 11 nucleotides matching TRBD1. V was clipped by 0 bases and J by 7 bases; unmatched bases: 7. The CDR3 extends over 16 amino acids. Per the germline V gene, CDR1 is DFQATT and CDR2 is SNEGSKA (reference sequence). This CDR3 is CSARDFGQGAGGELFF. The CDR3 bases are TGCAGTGCTAGAGACTTCGGACAGGGGGCTGGCGGGGAGCTGTTTTTT.

A few counts support this clonotype. CDR3 sequence: CASSSLAGGHTGELFF. The CDR3 coding sequence is TGCGCCAGCAGCTCACTAGCGGGGGGCCACACCGGGGAGCTGTTTTTT. The chain carries TRBV5-1 and TRBJ2-2; 12 positions match TRBD2. This CDR3 has 16 residues. The V gene end was trimmed by 3 bases and the J gene end by 3 bases; junction bases not matched to a gene: 3. The germline V gene encodes CDR1 SGHRS and CDR2 YFSETQ.

This chain uses TRBV20-1 with TRBJ1-1; D possibly corresponds to TRBD1 (6 bases). This CDR3 has 17 residues. Germline V lookup: CDR1 DFQATT, CDR2 SNEGSKA (reference sequence). The germline V and J ends were trimmed by 0 bases and 0 bases, with 17 bases remaining between them. The CDR3 DNA reads TGCAGTGCTAGAGACGGGGGGCTGATTATAGTGAACACTGAAGCTTTCTTT. Amino acid sequence: CSARDGGLIIVNTEAFF.

This clonotype was seen repeatedly, ten times or more. This rearrangement joins TRBV20-1 to TRBJ1-2; no clear D. CDR1 is DFQATT and CDR2 is SNEGSKA in the germline V gene (reference sequence). Trimming removed 0 bases at V and 6 bases at J, with 11 bases between. The CDR3 extends over 13 amino acids. The CDR3 sequence is CSARDNVGNGYTF. The CDR3 DNA is TGCAGTGCTAGAGATAACGTGGGGAATGGCTACACCTTC.

V is TRBV28 and J is TRBJ2-4; TRBD1 matches at 7 bases. Germline V lookup: CDR1 MDHEN, CDR2 SYDVKM. The J segment lost 1 base and the V segment lost 6 bases, leaving 9 bases of the junction unmatched. The CDR3 consists of 16 residues. CDR3 nucleotide sequence: TGTGCCAGCAGATCTCAACAGGGGTTGGCCAAAAACATTCAGTACTTC. Residues: CASRSQQGLAKNIQYF.

V and J are TRBV2 and TRBJ2-1; D call uncertain. This CDR3 comprises 13 residues. Trimming cost V 2 bases and J 7 bases, with 9 bases left between them. Germline V CDR1 and CDR2: SNHLY, FYNNEI. The CDR3 reads CASSEILGNEQFF. The CDR3 DNA is TGTGCCAGCAGTGAAATTCTAGGGAATGAGCAGTTCTTC.

This clonotype was recorded a few times. The chain uses TRBV5-6 and TRBJ1-2, with a possible D match to TRBD1 (6 bases). From germline, CDR1 is SGHDT and CDR2 YYEEEE. V dropped 3 bases and J dropped 2 bases, with 11 bases sitting between them. The CDR3 runs to 14 residues. CDR3 loop: CASSSQDRNYGYTF. In nucleotides, the CDR3 is TGTGCCAGCAGCTCCCAGGACAGAAACTATGGCTACACCTTC.